One TCR beta chain is described in this entry. The target antigen is unknown. The data belong to a study of cytomegalovirus exposure and HLA in healthy donors. Overall study findings and caveats: Accurate HLA-A and HLA-B prediction from TCR beta sequences was reported for most subjects. A few of the chains that were CMV-associated were confirmed in vitro to be specific for CMV antigens. In a later analysis, HLA-C alleles had the fewest associated TCRs, DRB1 alleles the most. In a later analysis, compared with equally common non-associated chains, HLA-associated beta chains were more expanded.

V lost 1 base and J 0 bases, leaving 7 bases between the germline ends. CDR1 is SGHNT, CDR2 YENEEA, per germline. There are 15 residues in the CDR3. PCR primers comprised 60 Vbeta and 13 Jbeta primers. Method: immunoSEQ multiplex PCR; TCRdb's copy keeps in-frame clones and lacks some. Of 200,000 or so clones listed, about four fifths are singletons. The sequence was obtained from a woman in her twenties or thirties in good health and CMV-seropositive. Specimen: PBMCs. The chain has TRBV11-3 and TRBJ2-1, with D uncertain. CDR3 DNA sequence: TGTGCCAGCAGCTTAGTTAGCACCTCCTACAATGAGCAGTTCTTC. It is translated as CASSLVSTSYNEQFF.